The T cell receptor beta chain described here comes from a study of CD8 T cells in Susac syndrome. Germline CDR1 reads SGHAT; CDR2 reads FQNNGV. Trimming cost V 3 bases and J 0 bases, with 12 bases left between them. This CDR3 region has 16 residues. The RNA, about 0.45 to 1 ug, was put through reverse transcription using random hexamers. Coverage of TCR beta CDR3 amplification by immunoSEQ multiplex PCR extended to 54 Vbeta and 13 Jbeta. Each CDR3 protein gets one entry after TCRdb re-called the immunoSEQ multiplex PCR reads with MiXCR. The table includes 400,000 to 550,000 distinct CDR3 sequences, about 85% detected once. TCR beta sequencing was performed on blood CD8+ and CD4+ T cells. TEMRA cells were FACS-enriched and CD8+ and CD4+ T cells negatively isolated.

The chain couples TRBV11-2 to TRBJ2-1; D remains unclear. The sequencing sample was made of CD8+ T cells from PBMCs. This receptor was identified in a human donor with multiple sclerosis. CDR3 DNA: TGTGCCAGCAGCTTCTGGGCGGTCGACTCCTACAATGAGCAGTTCTTC. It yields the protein CASSFWAVDSYNEQFF.